These T cell receptor beta chains were read from a single sample in a study of immune characterization of retroperitoneal liposarcoma. One entry per CDR3 protein, called by TCRdb with MiXCR from the PCR reads. The sample lists around 7,600 distinct CDR3 sequences, around 40% occurring once. The sample comprised tumor tissue. These receptor sequences come from a male donor with retroperitoneal liposarcoma. Each CDR3 is given with its conserved first and last residue. The D gene is left open where the match is weak. A clone size is listed for some rows: how often the clone was seen (once, few, many), or a class if it is expanded.

TRBV6-9	TRBJ2-3	TRBD1	NA	CASPRTGQDTQYF	TGTGCCAGCCCAAGGACAGGGCAAGATACGCAGTATTTT
TRBV6-1	TRBJ2-1	NA	few	CASKDQALGPVEQFF	TGTGCCAGTAAAGACCAAGCCCTCGGACCGGTGGAGCAGTTCTTC
TRBV6-1	TRBJ2-5	TRBD2	NA	CASKRLAGYQETQYF	TGTGCCAGCAAGCGACTAGCGGGATACCAAGAGACCCAGTACTTC
TRBV6-1	TRBJ2-3	NA	NA	CASSERSGYTDTQYF	TGTGCCAGCAGTGAACGGTCAGGATACACAGATACGCAGTATTTT
TRBV6-1	TRBJ1-2	TRBD1	NA	CASRTDRDPYGYTF	TGTGCCAGCAGAACCGACAGGGACCCCTATGGCTACACCTTC
TRBV7-9	TRBJ1-5	NA	NA	CASSPAYSNQPQHF	TGTGCCAGCAGCCCTGCCTATAGCAATCAGCCCCAGCATTTT
TRBV6-1	TRBJ2-7	NA	large	CASSTGHTLYEQYF	TGTGCCAGCAGTACCGGACATACCCTCTACGAGCAGTACTTC
TRBV7-2	TRBJ2-5	NA	large	CASSLGSAGSQETQYF	TGTGCCAGCAGCTTAGGTTCCGCGGGGTCCCAAGAGACCCAGTACTTC
TRBV27	TRBJ1-2	NA	once	CASSYLTGNKWGYTF	TGTGCCAGCAGTTACCTGACCGGGAACAAGTGGGGCTACACCTTC
TRBV6-6	TRBJ2-3	NA	NA	CASSYGTQDRPFFPDTQYF	TGTGCCAGCAGTTACGGAACTCAGGACAGACCCTTCTTCCCGGATACGCAGTATTTT
TRBV10-1	TRBJ2-1	TRBD2	few	CASSEAGTSGEQFF	TGCGCCAGCAGTGAAGCCGGGACTAGCGGCGAGCAGTTCTTC
TRBV6-1	TRBJ2-7	NA	few	CASSPGHSYEQYF	TGTGCCAGCAGTCCGGGCCACTCCTACGAGCAGTACTTC
TRBV14	TRBJ2-5	TRBD1	NA	CASSQKGQVLGTQYF	TGTGCCAGCAGCCAGAAAGGACAGGTCTTAGGGACCCAGTACTTC
TRBV6-6	TRBJ2-1	NA	few	CAASHFYEQFF	TGTGCCGCCAGCCATTTCTACGAGCAGTTCTTC
TRBV27	TRBJ2-3	TRBD2	few	CASSWNLGGAGDTQYF	TGTGCCAGCAGTTGGAACTTGGGAGGGGCAGGGGATACGCAGTATTTT
TRBV6-1	TRBJ1-1	NA	NA	CASGRGPNEAFF	TGTGCCAGCGGGCGCGGCCCTAATGAAGCTTTCTTT
TRBV6-8	TRBJ2-7	TRBD1	NA	CASRLGQGRSEQYF	TGTGCCAGCAGATTAGGACAGGGAAGGAGCGAGCAGTACTTC
TRBV6-2/TRBV6-3	TRBJ2-2	NA	NA	CASSYRGGWTGELFF	TGTGCCAGCAGTTACCGGGGAGGTTGGACCGGGGAGCTGTTTTTT
TRBV7-2	TRBJ2-1	TRBD2	few	CASSLANGRGNEQFF	TGTGCCAGCAGCTTAGCGAACGGGAGGGGGAATGAGCAGTTCTTC
TRBV7-2	TRBJ2-3	TRBD2	NA	CASSSGTSVDTQYF	TGTGCCAGCAGCTCAGGGACTAGCGTGGATACGCAGTATTTT
TRBV7-3	TRBJ2-1	NA	large	CASSVKGGVGEQFF	TGTGCCAGCAGCGTCAAGGGGGGCGTGGGCGAGCAGTTCTTC
TRBV12-3/TRBV12-4	TRBJ2-7	NA	NA	CASSLGGRMSYEQYF	TGTGCCAGCAGTTTGGGGGGGCGGATGTCCTACGAGCAGTACTTC
TRBV6-1	TRBJ2-7	NA	NA	CASSERGANNEQYF	TGTGCCAGCAGTGAACGGGGGGCGAACAATGAGCAGTACTTC
TRBV11-1	TRBJ2-3	NA	few	CASSLGTASGLGDTQYF	TGTGCCAGCAGCTTAGGTACTGCGTCAGGATTGGGAGATACGCAGTATTTT
TRBV27	TRBJ2-1	TRBD1	large	CASNPGTGVHNEQFF	TGTGCCAGCAATCCCGGGACAGGGGTTCACAATGAGCAGTTCTTC
TRBV6-1	TRBJ2-5	NA	many	CASSDYGMGETQYF	TGTGCCAGCAGTGATTACGGCATGGGAGAGACCCAGTACTTC
TRBV11-3	TRBJ2-1	NA	NA	CASSFDSGYNEQFF	TGTGCCAGCAGCTTTGACTCAGGCTACAATGAGCAGTTCTTC
TRBV24-1	TRBJ2-5	TRBD2	few	CATSDPPSGRGYNEQYF	TGTGCCACCAGTGATCCCCCTAGCGGGAGGGGGTACAATGAGCAGTACTTC
TRBV10-1	TRBJ2-1	NA	few	CASSGGQIYNEQFF	TGCGCCAGCAGTGGTGGACAGATATACAATGAGCAGTTCTTC
TRBV6-6	TRBJ2-1	NA	NA	CASSYSIGVDEQFF	TGTGCCAGCAGTTACTCGATAGGTGTCGATGAGCAGTTCTTC
TRBV7-6	TRBJ2-2	TRBD1	few	CASSLGTGYTGELFF	TGTGCCAGCAGCTTAGGGACAGGATACACCGGGGAGCTGTTTTTT
TRBV6-6	TRBJ1-1	NA	NA	CASSEHYLNTEAFF	TGTGCCAGCAGTGAGCATTACCTGAACACTGAAGCTTTCTTT
TRBV11-2	TRBJ2-3	TRBD1	large	CASSQTRQGGTDTQYF	TGTGCCAGCAGCCAAACTCGACAGGGAGGCACAGATACGCAGTATTTT
TRBV10-3	TRBJ2-1	TRBD1	NA	CAITGAPGQDYNEQFF	TGTGCCATCACCGGGGCCCCGGGACAGGACTACAATGAGCAGTTCTTC
TRBV6-1	TRBJ2-5	TRBD2	NA	CASSESRGTSGGRRYF	TGTGCCAGCAGTGAAAGTAGGGGGACTAGCGGGGGGAGACGGTACTTC
TRBV12-3/TRBV12-4	TRBJ2-1	TRBD1	NA	CASTGQGRNEQFF	TGTGCCAGCACCGGACAGGGTCGGAATGAGCAGTTCTTC
TRBV6-1	TRBJ2-7	TRBD1	medium-sized	CASSRKTGTGIHEQYF	TGTGCCAGCAGCCGGAAAACCGGGACAGGGATCCACGAGCAGTACTTC
TRBV6-5	TRBJ2-1	NA	NA	CASSYQIGQGGLNEQFF	TGTGCCAGCAGTTACCAGATAGGCCAAGGCGGCTTGAATGAGCAGTTCTTC
TRBV6-1	TRBJ2-1	NA	NA	CASSESYYNEQFF	TGTGCCAGCAGTGAAAGTTATTACAATGAGCAGTTCTTC
TRBV10-3	TRBJ2-3	TRBD2	NA	CAIREREGADTQYF	TGTGCCATCAGGGAGCGGGAAGGGGCAGATACGCAGTATTTT
TRBV6-8	TRBJ2-5	TRBD2	NA	CASSSGTSGGKETQYF	TGTGCCAGCAGTTCCGGGACTAGCGGGGGAAAGGAGACCCAGTACTTC
TRBV10-1	TRBJ2-3	TRBD2	once	CASSETSGLTDTQYF	TGCGCCAGCAGTGAAACTAGCGGGTTGACAGATACGCAGTATTTT
TRBV6-1	TRBJ2-7	NA	large	CASKPGPTSYEQYF	TGTGCCAGCAAGCCGGGACCGACTTCCTACGAGCAGTACTTC
TRBV27	TRBJ2-7	TRBD1	NA	CASALGQGYEQYF	TGTGCCAGCGCTTTGGGACAGGGGTACGAGCAGTACTTC
TRBV7-8	TRBJ2-1	TRBD2	NA	CASSLGLAGGGEQFF	TGTGCCAGCAGCTTAGGACTAGCGGGAGGCGGAGAGCAGTTCTTC
TRBV7-2	TRBJ2-1	NA	NA	CASSLAAGEQFF	TGTGCCAGCAGCTTAGCAGCAGGCGAGCAGTTCTTC